Here is one TCR beta chain with its context. Its antigen is still unknown. TCRdb's table, derived via immunoSEQ multiplex PCR, lists solely in-frame clones and lacks some. Of fewer than 600,000 clones listed, 89% are singletons. This record comes from a study of Ad26.COV2.S vaccination and SARS-CoV-2 variants. At the level of the study: Dosing was one shot or two shots 56 days apart.

Notes on the study in general: Using TCR breadth and depth analyses may have led to underestimated total T cell responses.

Treatment specified: approximately 18 received Ad26.COV2.S at low or high dose, single or two shots; 5 received placebo; per-sample allocation not given. Day 63 after the first injection of vaccine or placebo was the sampling time. V lost 5 bases, J lost 4 bases, and 11 bases lay in between. This CDR3 region has 13 residues. From germline, CDR1 is SEHNR and CDR2 FQNEAQ (reference sequence). Here the sequenced sample was peripheral blood, taken in a trial of Ad26.COV2.S vaccine versus placebo. The chain links TRBV7-9 to TRBJ1-1; possible D gene TRBD1, 6 bases. This clonotype originated in a person between 18 and 65 years old who received the Ad26.COV2.S COVID-19 vaccine or a placebo. Here the CDR3 reads CASSDLGATEAFF. DNA of the CDR3: TGTGCCAGCAGCGACTTGGGGGCCACTGAAGCTTTCTTT.